This T cell receptor (beta chain) was sequenced in a study of blood T cell repertoires in COVID-19. Trimming shortened V by 6 bases and J by 1 base, and 13 bases separated the two germline ends. The CDR3 is 13 amino acids. Per the germline V gene, CDR1 is SQVTM and CDR2 is ANQGSEA. The assay was immunoSEQ multiplex PCR, and TCRdb's table has in-frame clones only and misses some. The sample consists of approximately 60,000 clones, about 81% of them appearing once. The sequence came from a man older than 75 with acute or convalescent COVID-19. V usage is TRBV29-1 and J usage is TRBJ2-7, with D uncertain. Sequenced sample: peripheral blood. The CDR3 DNA is TGCAGCGTGCGTACTGACATATCCTACGAGCAGTACTTC. This codes for CSVRTDISYEQYF.